The 3 T cell receptor beta chains reported below all come from one sample, sequenced in a study of cytomegalovirus exposure and HLA in healthy donors (dated by TCRdb to 2016 to 2017). The receptor library was made with the immunoSEQ multiplex PCR assay. For the multiplex PCR, a mixture combining 60 forward primers for TCR Vbeta segments and 13 reverse primers for TCR Jbeta segments was used. TCRdb re-hosts the immuneACCESS table, in-frame sequences only. Its copies lack some clones; in the studies checked, an unresolved V gene accounts for under half of them, and the cause for the rest is not known. Within this sample are roughly 100,000 clones, with about 80% of them counted one time only. The leading ten clones occupy 2% of the sample. The sample comprised PBMCs. The receptors were sampled from a man aged 40-50 years in good health and CMV-seronegative.

The chain couples TRBV9 to TRBJ2-3; TRBD2 matches at 9 bases. From germline, CDR1 is SGDLS and CDR2 YYNGEE. The V and J ends lost 6 bases and 0 bases, in that order; junction bases with no gene match: 5. The CDR3 has 15 residues. The DNA for the CDR3 is TGTGCCAGCAACATAGCGGGGGCTAGCACAGATACGCAGTATTTT. This sequence encodes CASNIAGASTDTQYF.

The chain recombines TRBV9 with TRBJ2-3; possible D gene TRBD2, 6 bases. The length of the CDR3 is 16 residues. Between the trimmed V and J ends, which lost 0 bases and 7 bases, there was a span of 18 bases. Per germline, CDR1 SGDLS and CDR2 YYNGEE. For the CDR3, the DNA is TGTGCCAGCAGCGTAGCCGCGGCGGGATCGTTGAATACGCAGTATTTT. The encoded protein is CASSVAAAGSLNTQYF.

The chain recombines TRBV7-9 with TRBJ1-4; D might be TRBD1 (5 bases). This CDR3 spans 15 amino acids. Per germline, CDR1 SEHNR and CDR2 FQNEAQ (reference sequence). Trimming stripped 2 bases from V and 8 bases from J, with 15 bases between. The CDR3 DNA sequence: TGTGCCAGCAGCTTAAAATCGGGGGGTGGCGAAAAACTGTTTTTT. This codes for CASSLKSGGGEKLFF.